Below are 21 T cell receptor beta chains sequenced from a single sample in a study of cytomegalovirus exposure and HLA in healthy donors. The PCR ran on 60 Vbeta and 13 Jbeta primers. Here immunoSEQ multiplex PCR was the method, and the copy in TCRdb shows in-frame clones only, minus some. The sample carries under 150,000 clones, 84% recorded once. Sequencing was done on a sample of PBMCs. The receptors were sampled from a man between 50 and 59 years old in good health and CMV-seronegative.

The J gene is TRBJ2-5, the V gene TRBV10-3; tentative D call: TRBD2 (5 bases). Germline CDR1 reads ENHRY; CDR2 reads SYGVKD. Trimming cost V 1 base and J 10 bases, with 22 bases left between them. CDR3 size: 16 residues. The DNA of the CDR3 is TGTGCCATCAGTGAGTTCACCTCGGGATTTACGACTGTCCAGTACTTC. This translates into CAISEFTSGFTTVQYF.

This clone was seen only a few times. The CDR3 DNA follows: TGCGCCAGCAGCCAAGGTTTAGGCAGACTGCATGGCTACACCTTC. Its translation is CASSQGLGRLHGYTF. This sequence joins TRBV4-3 and TRBJ1-2; D ambiguous. The V gene's germline CDR1 is LGHNA and CDR2 YSLEER. V dropped 1 base and J dropped 6 bases, with 15 bases sitting between them. The CDR3 runs 15 residues.

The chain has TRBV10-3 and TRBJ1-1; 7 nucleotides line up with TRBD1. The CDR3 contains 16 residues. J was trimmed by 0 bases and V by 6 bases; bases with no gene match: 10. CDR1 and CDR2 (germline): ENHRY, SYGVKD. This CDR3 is CAIRGKTGNMNTEAFF. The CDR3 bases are TGTGCCATCAGGGGAAAGACAGGGAACATGAACACTGAAGCTTTCTTT.

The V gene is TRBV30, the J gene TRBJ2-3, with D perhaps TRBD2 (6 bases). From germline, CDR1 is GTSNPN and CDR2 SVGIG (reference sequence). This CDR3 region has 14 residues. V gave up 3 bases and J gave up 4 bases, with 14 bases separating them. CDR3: CAWRGLGRADTQYF. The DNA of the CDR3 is TGTGCCTGGAGGGGCCTCGGGAGAGCAGATACGCAGTATTTT. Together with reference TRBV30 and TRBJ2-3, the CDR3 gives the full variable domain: SQTIHQWPATLVQPVGSPLSLECTVEGTSNPNLYWYRQAAGRGLQLLFYSVGIGQISSEVPQNLSASRPQDRQFILSSKKLLLSDSGFYLCAWRGLGRADTQYFGPGTRLTVL.

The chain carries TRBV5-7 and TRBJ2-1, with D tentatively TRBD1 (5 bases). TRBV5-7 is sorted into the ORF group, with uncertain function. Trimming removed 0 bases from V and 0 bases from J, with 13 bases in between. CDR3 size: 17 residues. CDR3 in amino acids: CASSLGSRESSYNEQFF. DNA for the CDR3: TGTGCCAGCAGCTTGGGGTCCAGGGAATCCTCCTACAATGAGCAGTTCTTC.

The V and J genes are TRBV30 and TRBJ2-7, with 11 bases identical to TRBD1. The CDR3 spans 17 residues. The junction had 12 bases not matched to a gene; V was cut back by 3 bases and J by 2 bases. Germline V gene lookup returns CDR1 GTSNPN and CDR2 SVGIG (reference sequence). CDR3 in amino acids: CAWRATRTGGRTYEQYF. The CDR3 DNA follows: TGTGCCTGGAGGGCTACCAGGACAGGGGGCCGAACCTACGAGCAGTACTTC.

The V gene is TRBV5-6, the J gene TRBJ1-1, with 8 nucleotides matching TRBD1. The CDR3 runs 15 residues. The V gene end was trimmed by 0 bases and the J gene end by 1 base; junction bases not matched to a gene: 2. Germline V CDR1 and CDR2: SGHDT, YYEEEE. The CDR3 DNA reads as TGTGCCAGCAGCTTGGCCGACAGGGGGAACACTGAAGCTTTCTTT. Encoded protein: CASSLADRGNTEAFF.

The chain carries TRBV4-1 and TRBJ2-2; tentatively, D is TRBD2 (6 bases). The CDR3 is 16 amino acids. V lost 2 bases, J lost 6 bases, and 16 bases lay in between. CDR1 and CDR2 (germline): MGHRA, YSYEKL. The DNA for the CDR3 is TGCGCCAGCAGCCAACGTGGGGGGACGAGGGCCGGGGAGCTGTTTTTT. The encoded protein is CASSQRGGTRAGELFF.

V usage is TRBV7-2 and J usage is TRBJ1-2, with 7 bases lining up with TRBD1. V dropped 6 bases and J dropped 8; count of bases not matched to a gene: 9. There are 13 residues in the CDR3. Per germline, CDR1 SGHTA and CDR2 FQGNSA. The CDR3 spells CASSQGGSGGYTF. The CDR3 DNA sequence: TGTGCCAGCAGTCAAGGGGGCTCAGGAGGCTACACCTTC.

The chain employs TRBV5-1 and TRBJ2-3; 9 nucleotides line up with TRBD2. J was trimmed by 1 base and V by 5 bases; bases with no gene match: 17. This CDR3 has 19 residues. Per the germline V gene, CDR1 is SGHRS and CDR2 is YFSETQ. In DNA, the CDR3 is TGCGCCAGCAGTCCGACCTTCACGACTAGCGGTTTACGCACAGATACGCAGTATTTT. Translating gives CASSPTFTTSGLRTDTQYF.

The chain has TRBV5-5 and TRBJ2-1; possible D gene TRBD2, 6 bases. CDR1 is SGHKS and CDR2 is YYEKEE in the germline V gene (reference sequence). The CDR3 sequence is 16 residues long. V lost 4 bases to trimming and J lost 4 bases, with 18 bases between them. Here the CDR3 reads CASSPAPGTGYNEQFF. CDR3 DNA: TGTGCCAGCAGCCCCGCCCCCGGGACTGGGTACAATGAGCAGTTCTTC.

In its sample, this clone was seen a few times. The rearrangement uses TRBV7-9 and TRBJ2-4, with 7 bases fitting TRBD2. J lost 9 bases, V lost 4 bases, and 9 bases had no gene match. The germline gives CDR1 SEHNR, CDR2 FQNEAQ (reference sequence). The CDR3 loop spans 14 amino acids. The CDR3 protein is CASSSSSGGGIQYF. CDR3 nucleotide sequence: TGTGCCAGCAGCTCATCCAGTGGGGGGGGCATTCAGTACTTC.

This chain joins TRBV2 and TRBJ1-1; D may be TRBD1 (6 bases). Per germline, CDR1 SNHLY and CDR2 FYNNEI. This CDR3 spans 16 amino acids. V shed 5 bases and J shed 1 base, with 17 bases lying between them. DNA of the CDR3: TGTGCCAGCAGTCTCAGGGGCGTGGGGGCGAACACTGAAGCTTTCTTT. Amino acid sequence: CASSLRGVGANTEAFF.

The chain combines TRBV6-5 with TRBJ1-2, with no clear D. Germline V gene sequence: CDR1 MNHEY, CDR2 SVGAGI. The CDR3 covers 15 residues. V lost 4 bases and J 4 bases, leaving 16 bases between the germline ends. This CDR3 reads CASSLGPGEGYGYTF. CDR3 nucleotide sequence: TGTGCCAGCAGTTTAGGGCCGGGTGAGGGCTATGGCTACACCTTC.

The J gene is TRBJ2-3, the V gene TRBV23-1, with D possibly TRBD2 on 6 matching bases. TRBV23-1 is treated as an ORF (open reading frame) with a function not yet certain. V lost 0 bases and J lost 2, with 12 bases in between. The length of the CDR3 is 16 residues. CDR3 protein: CASSQSNGSYTDTQYF. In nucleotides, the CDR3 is TGCGCCAGCAGTCAATCAAACGGGAGCTACACAGATACGCAGTATTTT.

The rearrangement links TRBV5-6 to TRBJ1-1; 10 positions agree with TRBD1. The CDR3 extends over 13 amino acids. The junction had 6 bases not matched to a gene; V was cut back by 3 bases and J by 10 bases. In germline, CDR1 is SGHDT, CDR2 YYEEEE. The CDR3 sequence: CASSSDRGHPAFF. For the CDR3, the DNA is TGTGCCAGCAGCTCCGACAGGGGGCATCCAGCTTTCTTT.

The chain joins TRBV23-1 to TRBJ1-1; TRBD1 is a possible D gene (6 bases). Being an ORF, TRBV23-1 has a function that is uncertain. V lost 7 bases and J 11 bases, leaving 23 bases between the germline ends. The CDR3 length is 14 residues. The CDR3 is CASTSSQGRRGAFF. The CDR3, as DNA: TGCGCCAGCACCTCCTCGCAGGGGCGTCGTGGTGCTTTCTTT.

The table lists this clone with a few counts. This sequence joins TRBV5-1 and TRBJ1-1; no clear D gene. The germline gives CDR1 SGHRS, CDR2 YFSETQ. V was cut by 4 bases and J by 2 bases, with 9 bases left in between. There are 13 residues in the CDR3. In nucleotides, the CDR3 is TGCGCCAGCAGCCCGAGTGTAAACACTGAAGCTTTCTTT. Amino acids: CASSPSVNTEAFF.

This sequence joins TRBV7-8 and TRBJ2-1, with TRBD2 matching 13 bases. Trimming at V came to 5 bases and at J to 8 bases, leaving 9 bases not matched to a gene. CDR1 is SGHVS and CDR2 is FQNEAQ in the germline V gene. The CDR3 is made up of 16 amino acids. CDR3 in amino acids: CASSPTSGGAVYEQFF. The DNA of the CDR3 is TGTGCCAGCAGCCCAACTAGCGGGGGGGCCGTCTATGAGCAGTTCTTC.

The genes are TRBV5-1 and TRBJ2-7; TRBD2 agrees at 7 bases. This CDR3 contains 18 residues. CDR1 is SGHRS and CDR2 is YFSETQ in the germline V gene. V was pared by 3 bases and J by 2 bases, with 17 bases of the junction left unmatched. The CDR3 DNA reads TGCGCCAGCAGCTGGGCCCCGGCAGGGAGCGGGGCGGCCTACGAGCAGTACTTC. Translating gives CASSWAPAGSGAAYEQYF.

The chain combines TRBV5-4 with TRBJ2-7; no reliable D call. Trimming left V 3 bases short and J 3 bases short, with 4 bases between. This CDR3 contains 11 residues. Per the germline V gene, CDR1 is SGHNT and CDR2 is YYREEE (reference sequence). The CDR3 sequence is CASSSYYEQYF. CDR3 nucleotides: TGTGCCAGCAGCTCGTACTACGAGCAGTACTTC.